Listed here are 14 T cell receptor beta chains from one sample, sequenced in a study of radiotherapy plus CTLA-4 blockade in lung cancer. Sequencing used immunoSEQ multiplex PCR; TCRdb keeps in-frame clones, though not all of them. The sample records 70,000 to 90,000 clones, over 65% being singletons. The sample here was peripheral blood, taken from a patient treated with radiotherapy plus ipilimumab. Source of these receptors: a human donor with non-small cell lung cancer who had a complete response to radiotherapy plus ipilimumab.

The V call is TRBV5-1, the J call TRBJ1-2, with 9 bases lining up with TRBD1. The CDR3 has 19 amino acids. V lost 3 bases to trimming and J lost 1 base; unmatched junction nucleotides: 16. Germline CDR1 SGHRS, CDR2 YFSETQ. CDR3 nucleotide sequence: TGCGCCAGCAGCTCCTCACAGGGGGCGCGAACCTTAGATAACTATGGCTACACCTTC. Protein sequence: CASSSSQGARTLDNYGYTF.

The chain combines TRBV10-2 with TRBJ2-5; 8 nucleotides line up with TRBD2. The CDR3 runs to 16 residues. The germline gives CDR1 WSHSY, CDR2 SAAADI. V lost 3 bases to trimming and J lost 7 bases; unmatched junction nucleotides: 13. CDR3 sequence reads: CASSDLGTSYSGTQYF. DNA of the CDR3: TGCGCCAGCAGTGACCTGGGGACTAGTTATTCGGGGACCCAGTACTTC.

This sequence joins TRBV2 and TRBJ1-1; 9 bases match TRBD1. This CDR3 contains 14 residues. V was clipped by 4 bases and J by 11 bases; unmatched bases: 11. Germline lookup yields CDR1 SNHLY and CDR2 FYNNEI. The DNA of the CDR3 is TGTGCCAGCAGTGTGATTACAGGGGGCTTGGAGGCTTTCTTT. Translated, it gives CASSVITGGLEAFF.

The chain joins TRBV10-3 to TRBJ1-4; D perhaps matches TRBD1 (5 bases). V lost 0 bases and J 3 bases, leaving 8 bases between the germline ends. CDR1 is ENHRY and CDR2 is SYGVKD in the germline V gene. CDR3 size: 15 residues. In DNA, the CDR3 is TGTGCCATCAGTGAGTCGATGGGGGCTAATGAAAAACTGTTTTTT. Its protein product is CAISESMGANEKLFF.

The chain is built from TRBV4-3 and TRBJ1-5; TRBD1 matches at 7 bases. Germline V lookup: CDR1 LGHNA, CDR2 YSLEER. J lost 4 bases, V lost 1 base, and 4 bases had no gene match. This CDR3 is built from 15 residues. CDR3 loop: CASSQVTGRNQPQHF. CDR3 nucleotide sequence: TGCGCCAGCAGCCAAGTGACAGGGAGAAATCAGCCCCAGCATTTT.

The chain combines TRBV10-3 with TRBJ2-7; perhaps TRBD2 as D (5 bases). Germline V gene lookup returns CDR1 ENHRY and CDR2 SYGVKD. The CDR3 is 14 amino acids. V lost 0 bases, J lost 7 bases, and 13 bases lay in between. CDR3 sequence (DNA): TGTGCCATCAGTGAGTCACGAGGGCAACTAGAGCAGTACTTC. It codes for CAISESRGQLEQYF.

This clone was counted only a few times. The rearrangement links TRBV10-3 to TRBJ2-6, with D possibly TRBD1 on 5 matching bases. V was cut by 4 bases and J by 0 bases, with 22 bases left in between. The CDR3 is 20 residues long. Germline loops: CDR1 ENHRY, CDR2 SYGVKD. The CDR3 sequence is CAISASALQGVGSGANVLTF. The CDR3 DNA sequence: TGTGCCATCAGTGCAAGTGCACTTCAGGGCGTGGGCTCTGGGGCCAACGTCCTGACTTTC.

J is TRBJ1-3 and V is TRBV30; no clear D gene. Germline V gives CDR1 GTSNPN, CDR2 SVGIG (reference sequence). This CDR3 contains 14 residues. Trimming removed 5 bases at V and 2 bases at J, with 13 bases between. CDR3 coding DNA: TGTGCCTGGGCCCCGGTAGGCCCTGGAAACACCATATATTTT. Translated, it gives CAWAPVGPGNTIYF.

The genes are TRBV7-9 and TRBJ1-2, with D perhaps TRBD1 (5 bases). The CDR3 has 14 residues. Trimming shortened V by 4 bases and J by 7 bases, and 16 bases separated the two germline ends. CDR1 and CDR2 from the germline V gene are SEHNR and FQNEAQ (reference sequence). CDR3 nucleotide sequence: TGTGCCAGCAGCTCCCGGGACTACCACCTTGGCTACACCTTC. This gives the protein CASSSRDYHLGYTF. Based on the CDR3 plus reference TRBV7-9 and TRBJ1-2, the full variable domain is DTGVSQNPRHKITKRGQNVTFRCDPISEHNRLYWYRQTLGQGPEFLTYFQNEAQLEKSRLLSDRFSAERPKGSFSTLEIQRTEQGDSAMYLCASSSRDYHLGYTFGSGTRLTVV.

V is TRBV2 and J is TRBJ2-5, with 11 bases matching TRBD2. The CDR3 spans 15 residues. Germline assignment: CDR1 SNHLY and CDR2 FYNNEI. After removal of 6 bases from V and 1 base from J, the junction contained 4 bases not matched to a gene. The CDR3 spells CASRGTSGGQETQYF. The CDR3 DNA sequence: TGTGCCAGCAGGGGGACTAGCGGAGGCCAAGAGACCCAGTACTTC.

V and J are TRBV5-1 and TRBJ1-2; D not resolved. V was cut by 1 base and J by 3 bases, with 10 bases left in between. Germline V gene lookup returns CDR1 SGHRS and CDR2 YFSETQ. This CDR3 comprises 14 residues. The CDR3 loop is CASSLNGQDYGYTF. CDR3 in DNA: TGCGCCAGCAGCTTGAACGGCCAGGACTATGGCTACACCTTC.

Points on this clone: This sample also contains other DNA sequences that code for the same CDR3. The J gene is TRBJ1-2, the V gene TRBV7-2, with 7 positions matching TRBD1. CDR3 length equals 13 residues. The V gene end was trimmed by 5 bases and the J gene end by 4 bases; junction bases not matched to a gene: 4. Germline V lookup: CDR1 SGHTA, CDR2 FQGNSA. The CDR3 reads CASSPRGVYGYTF. CDR3 nucleotides: TGTGCCAGCAGCCCCAGGGGGGTCTATGGCTACACCTTC.

The chain carries TRBV9 and TRBJ2-7, with 10 bases matching TRBD2. Unmatched junction bases numbered 2, after V lost 2 bases and J lost 3 bases. From germline, CDR1 is SGDLS and CDR2 YYNGEE. This CDR3 has 14 amino acids. CDR3 coding DNA: TGTGCCAGCAGCGTCGTAGCGGGGGGCTACGAGCAGTACTTC. Translating gives CASSVVAGGYEQYF.

This chain uses TRBV11-2 with TRBJ2-5; TRBD1 agrees at 9 bases. Unmatched junction bases numbered 14, after V lost 4 bases and J lost 5 bases. This CDR3 is built from 17 residues. CDR1 and CDR2 (germline): SGHAT, FQNNGV. The CDR3 reads CASSWVRDREWDETQYF. In DNA form, the CDR3 reads TGTGCCAGCAGCTGGGTACGGGACAGGGAGTGGGATGAGACCCAGTACTTC.